This T cell receptor (beta chain) was obtained from a study of T cell responses to AZD1222 COVID-19 vaccine. Only in-frame clones appear in the TCRdb table, and some are missing; sequencing was by immunoSEQ multiplex PCR. Among roughly 80,000 clones listed, around 93% were seen once. Trimming removed 0 bases from V and 4 bases from J, with 3 bases in between. The CDR3 extends over 13 amino acids. Germline values: CDR1 SEHNR, CDR2 FQNEAQ (reference sequence). A word on this clone: Its antigen is currently unknown. Other DNA sequences in the same sample also yield this CDR3.

Study findings and constraints: White British people made up most donors, females outnumbered males, and clonal diversity was possibly underestimated.

Material: peripheral blood, obtained 28 days after the second AZD1222 dose. The receptor's source is an adult who received the AZD1222 COVID-19 vaccine. The rearrangement joins TRBV7-9 to TRBJ2-2; D not resolved. The CDR3 region is CASSLAGTGELFF. CDR3 nucleotides: TGTGCCAGCAGCTTAGCAGGCACCGGGGAGCTGTTTTTT.